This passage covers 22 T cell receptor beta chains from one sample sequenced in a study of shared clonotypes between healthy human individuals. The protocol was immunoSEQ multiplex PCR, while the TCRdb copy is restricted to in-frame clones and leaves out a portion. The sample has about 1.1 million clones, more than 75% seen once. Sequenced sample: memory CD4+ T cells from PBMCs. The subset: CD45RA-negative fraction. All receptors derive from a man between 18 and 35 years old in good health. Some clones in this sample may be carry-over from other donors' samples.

CDR3 sequence: CASRVPGTGERNQPQHF. In DNA, the CDR3 is TGTGCCAGCAGGGTGCCAGGGACAGGGGAAAGGAATCAGCCCCAGCATTTT. The V and J genes are TRBV28 and TRBJ1-5, with 10 nucleotides matching TRBD1. V lost 6 bases, J lost 4 bases, and 12 bases stayed unmatched. Germline CDR1 reads MDHEN; CDR2 reads SYDVKM. The length of the CDR3 is 17 residues.

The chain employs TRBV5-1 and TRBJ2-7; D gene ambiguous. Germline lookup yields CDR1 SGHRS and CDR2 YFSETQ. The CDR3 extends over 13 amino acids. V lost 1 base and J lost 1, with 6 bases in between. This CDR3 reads CASSLQDSYEQYF. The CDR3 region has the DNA TGCGCCAGCAGCTTGCAGGATTCCTACGAGCAGTACTTC.

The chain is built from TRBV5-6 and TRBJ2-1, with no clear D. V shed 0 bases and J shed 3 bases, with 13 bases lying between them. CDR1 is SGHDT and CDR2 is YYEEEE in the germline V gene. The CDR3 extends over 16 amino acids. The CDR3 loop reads CASSLVPQPFYNEQFF. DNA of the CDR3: TGTGCCAGCAGCTTGGTACCGCAACCCTTCTACAATGAGCAGTTCTTC.

CDR3: CASSEPRWSLGGYEQYF. The CDR3 region has the DNA TGTGCCAGCAGCGAGCCCCGGTGGTCCTTGGGGGGTTACGAGCAGTACTTC. The genes are TRBV9 and TRBJ2-7; a possible D gene is TRBD2 (6 bases). The CDR3 has 17 amino acids. CDR1 SGDLS and CDR2 YYNGEE come from the germline V gene. Trimming cost V 3 bases and J 4 bases, with 23 bases left between them. Based on the CDR3 plus reference TRBV9 and TRBJ2-7, the full variable domain is DSGVTQTPKHLITATGQRVTLRCSPRSGDLSVYWYQQSLDQGLQFLIQYYNGEERAKGNILERFSAQQFPDLHSELNLSSLELGDSALYFCASSEPRWSLGGYEQYFGPGTRLTVT.

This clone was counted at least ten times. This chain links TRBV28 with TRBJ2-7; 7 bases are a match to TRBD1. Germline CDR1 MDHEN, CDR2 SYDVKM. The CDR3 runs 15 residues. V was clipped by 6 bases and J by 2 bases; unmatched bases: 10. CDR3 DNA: TGTGCCAGCAGCTCCGGGACAGATTTCCCCTACGAGCAGTACTTC. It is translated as CASSSGTDFPYEQYF.

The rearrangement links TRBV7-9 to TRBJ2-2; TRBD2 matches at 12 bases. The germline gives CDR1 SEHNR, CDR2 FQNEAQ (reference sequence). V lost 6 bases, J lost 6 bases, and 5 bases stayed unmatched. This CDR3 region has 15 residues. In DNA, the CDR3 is TGTGCCAGCAGACCTAGCGGGAGGGCTTCCGGGGAGCTGTTTTTT. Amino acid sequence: CASRPSGRASGELFF.

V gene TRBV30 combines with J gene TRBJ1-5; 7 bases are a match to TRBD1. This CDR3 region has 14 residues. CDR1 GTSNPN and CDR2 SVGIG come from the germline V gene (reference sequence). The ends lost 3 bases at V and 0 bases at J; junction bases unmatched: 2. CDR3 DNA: TGTGCCTGGAGAGGACAGGCTAGCAATCAGCCCCAGCATTTT. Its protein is CAWRGQASNQPQHF.

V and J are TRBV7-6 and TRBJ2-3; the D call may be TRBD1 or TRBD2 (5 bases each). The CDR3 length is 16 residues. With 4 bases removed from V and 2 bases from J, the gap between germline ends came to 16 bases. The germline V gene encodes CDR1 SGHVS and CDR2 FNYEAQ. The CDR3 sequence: CASSSVGGAITDTQYF. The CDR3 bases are TGTGCCAGCAGCTCCGTTGGGGGAGCCATCACAGATACGCAGTATTTT.

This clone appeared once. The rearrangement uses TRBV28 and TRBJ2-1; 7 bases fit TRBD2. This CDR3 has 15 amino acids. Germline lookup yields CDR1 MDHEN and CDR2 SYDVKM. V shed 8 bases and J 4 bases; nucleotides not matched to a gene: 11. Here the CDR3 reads CASDSGLAEYNEQFF. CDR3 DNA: TGTGCCAGCGATTCAGGGCTAGCGGAGTACAATGAGCAGTTCTTC.

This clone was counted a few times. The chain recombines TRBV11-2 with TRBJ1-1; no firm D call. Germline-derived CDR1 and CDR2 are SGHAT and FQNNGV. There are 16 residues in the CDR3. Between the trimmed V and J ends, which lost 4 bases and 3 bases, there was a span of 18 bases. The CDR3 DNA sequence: TGTGCCAGCAGCTCGAGGTTGTCGGCCCTCTACACTGAAGCTTTCTTT. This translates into CASSSRLSALYTEAFF.

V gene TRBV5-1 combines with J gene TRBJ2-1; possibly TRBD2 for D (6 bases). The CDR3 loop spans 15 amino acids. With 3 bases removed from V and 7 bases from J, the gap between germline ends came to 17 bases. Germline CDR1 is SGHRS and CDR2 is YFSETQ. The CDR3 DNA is TGCGCCAGCAGCTCGGGACTGGCAATACTAAATGAGCAGTTCTTC. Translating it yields CASSSGLAILNEQFF.

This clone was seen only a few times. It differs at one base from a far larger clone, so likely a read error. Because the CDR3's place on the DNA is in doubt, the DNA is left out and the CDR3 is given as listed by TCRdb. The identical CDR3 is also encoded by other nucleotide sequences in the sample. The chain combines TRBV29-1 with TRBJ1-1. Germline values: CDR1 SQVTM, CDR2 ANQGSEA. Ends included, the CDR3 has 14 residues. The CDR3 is CSVASGASNTEAFF.

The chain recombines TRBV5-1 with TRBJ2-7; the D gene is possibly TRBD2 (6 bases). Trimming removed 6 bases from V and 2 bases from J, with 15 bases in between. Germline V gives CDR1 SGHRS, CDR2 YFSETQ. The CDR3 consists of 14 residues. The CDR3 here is CASTYGGGTYEQYF. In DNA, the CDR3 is TGCGCCAGCACCTATGGGGGAGGAACCTACGAGCAGTACTTC.

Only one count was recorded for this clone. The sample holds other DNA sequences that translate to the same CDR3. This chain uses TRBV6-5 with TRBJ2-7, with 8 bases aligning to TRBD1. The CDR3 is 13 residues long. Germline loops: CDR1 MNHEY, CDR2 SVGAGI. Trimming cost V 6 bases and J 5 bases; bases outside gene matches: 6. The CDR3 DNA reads TGTGCCAGCAGCACAGGACAGGGAAACGAGCAGTACTTC. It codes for CASSTGQGNEQYF.

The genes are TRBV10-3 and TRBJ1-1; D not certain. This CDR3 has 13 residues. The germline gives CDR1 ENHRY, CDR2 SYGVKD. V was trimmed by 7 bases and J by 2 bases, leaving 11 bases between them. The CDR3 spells CAITQAGNTEAFF. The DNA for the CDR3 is TGTGCCATCACTCAGGCAGGCAACACTGAAGCTTTCTTT.

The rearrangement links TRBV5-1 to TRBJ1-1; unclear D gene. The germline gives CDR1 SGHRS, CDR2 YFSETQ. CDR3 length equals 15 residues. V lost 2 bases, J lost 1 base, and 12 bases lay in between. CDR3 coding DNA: TGCGCCAGCAGCTTACCCCGGGTTGCGAACACTGAAGCTTTCTTT. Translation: CASSLPRVANTEAFF.

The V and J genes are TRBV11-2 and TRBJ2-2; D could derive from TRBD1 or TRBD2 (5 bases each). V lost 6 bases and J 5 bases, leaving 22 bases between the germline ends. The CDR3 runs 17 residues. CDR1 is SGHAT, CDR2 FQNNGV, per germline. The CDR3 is CASRSIRPGPGTGELFF. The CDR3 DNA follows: TGTGCCAGCAGATCGATCCGACCGGGACCGGGGACCGGGGAGCTGTTTTTT. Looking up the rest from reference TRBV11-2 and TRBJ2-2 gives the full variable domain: EAGVAQSPRYKIIEKRQSVAFWCNPISGHATLYWYQQILGQGPKLLIQFQNNGVVDDSQLPKDRFSAERLKGVDSTLKIQPAKLEDSAVYLCASRSIRPGPGTGELFFGEGSRLTVL.

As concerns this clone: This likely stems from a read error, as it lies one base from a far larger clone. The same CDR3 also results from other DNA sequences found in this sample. In nucleotides, the CDR3 is TGTGCCTTACAGGGGAGAAAGGGGACCCAGTACTTC. Protein: CALQGRKGTQYF. The rearrangement uses TRBV30 and TRBJ2-5; 7 nucleotides agree with TRBD1. The CDR3 length is 12 residues. CDR1 and CDR2 from the germline V gene are GTSNPN and SVGIG (reference sequence). J lost 7 bases, V lost 7 bases, and 9 bases had no gene match. The full variable domain, completed using reference TRBV30 and TRBJ2-5, is SQTIHQWPATLVQPVGSPLSLECTVEGTSNPNLYWYRQAAGRGLQLLFYSVGIGQISSEVPQNLSASRPQDRQFILSSKKLLLSDSGFYLCALQGRKGTQYFGPGTRLLVL.

In DNA, the CDR3 is TGTGCCAGCAGCAGGAGGGCGGGCGAGCAGTACTTC. Encoded protein: CASSRRAGEQYF. The chain is built from TRBV9 and TRBJ2-7; maybe TRBD2 (6 bases). CDR1 is SGDLS, CDR2 YYNGEE, per germline. The V gene lost 4 bases and the J gene lost 6 bases, with 11 bases spanning the gap. This CDR3 is built from 12 residues.

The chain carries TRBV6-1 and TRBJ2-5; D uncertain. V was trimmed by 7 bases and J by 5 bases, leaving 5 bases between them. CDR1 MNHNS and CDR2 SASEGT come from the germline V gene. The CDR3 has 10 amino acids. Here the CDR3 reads CASTEETQYF. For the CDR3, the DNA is TGTGCCAGCACGGAGGAGACCCAGTACTTC.

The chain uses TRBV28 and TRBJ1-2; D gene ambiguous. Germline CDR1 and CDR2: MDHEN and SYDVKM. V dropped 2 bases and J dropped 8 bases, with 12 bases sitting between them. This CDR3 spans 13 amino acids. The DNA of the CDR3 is TGTGCCAGCAGTTTAACGGGCCCAAAGGGCTACACCTTC. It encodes CASSLTGPKGYTF.

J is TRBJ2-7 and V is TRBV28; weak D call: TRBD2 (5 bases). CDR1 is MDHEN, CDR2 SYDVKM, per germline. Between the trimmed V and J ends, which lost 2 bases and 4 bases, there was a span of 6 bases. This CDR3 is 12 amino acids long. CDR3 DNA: TGTGCCAGCAGTTTAGGGGAGTACGAGCAGTACTTC. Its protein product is CASSLGEYEQYF.